A single sample gave rise to the 13 T cell receptor beta chains below, sequenced in a study of T-cell memory formation after mild COVID-19. MiXCR, applied by TCRdb to the 5' RACE reads, yields one record per CDR3 protein. The sample shows roughly 380,000 distinct CDR3 sequences, over 25% of them seen only once. The material sequenced was PBMCs or a T cell subset sorted from them (not recorded which). The receptors here all came from an adult woman who had mild COVID-19 (a few samples of this study predate the infection). Cell type and time point are not known.

The chain links TRBV12-3 or TRBV12-4 to TRBJ1-5; D gene ambiguous. CDR3 length: 17 residues. Deletions cut 1 base from V and 2 bases from J, with 15 bases between. CDR3 sequence reads: CASSLVLGKRGNQPQHF. CDR3 nucleotides: TGTGCCAGCAGTTTAGTTCTCGGTAAACGGGGCAATCAGCCCCAGCATTTT.

This clonotype was seen a few times. The CDR3 is CASSSRQANTGELFF. Here the CDR3 DNA reads TGTGCCAGCAGCTCCCGACAGGCGAACACCGGGGAGCTGTTTTTT. The chain links TRBV7-2 to TRBJ2-2; tentatively, D is TRBD1 (6 bases). Germline V gives CDR1 SGHTA, CDR2 FQGNSA. Trimming removed 4 bases at V and 0 bases at J, with 9 bases between. The CDR3 sequence is 15 residues long.

This chain connects TRBV5-1 to TRBJ2-7; TRBD2 matches at 10 bases. The V gene's germline CDR1 is SGHRS and CDR2 YFSETQ. V was clipped by 4 bases and J by 4 bases; unmatched bases: 11. This CDR3 spans 16 amino acids. CDR3 in DNA: TGCGCCAGCAGCATTTCTCCCGGGACTAGCGCTTACGAGCAGTACTTC. Translation: CASSISPGTSAYEQYF.

This clonotype was seen more than once but under ten times. This chain connects TRBV20-1 to TRBJ2-7, with TRBD2 identical over 11 bases. Germline CDR1 is DFQATT and CDR2 is SNEGSKA (reference sequence). With 5 bases clipped from V and 5 bases from J, the junction kept 11 bases outside the gene matches. The CDR3 extends over 15 amino acids. The CDR3 bases are TGCAGTGCTGCCTCACTAGCGGGAGTACTCCACGAGCAGTACTTC. It translates to CSAASLAGVLHEQYF.

The chain couples TRBV20-1 to TRBJ2-7, with 11 bases aligning to TRBD1. This CDR3 is built from 13 residues. Unmatched junction bases numbered 6, after V lost 8 bases and J lost 3 bases. Germline CDR1 reads DFQATT; CDR2 reads SNEGSKA (reference sequence). The CDR3 loop is CSTGTGGFYEQYF. CDR3 bases: TGCAGTACCGGGACAGGGGGATTCTACGAGCAGTACTTC.

CDR3 protein: CASSLGAGDTGELFF. The CDR3 DNA reads as TGCGCCAGCAGCTTGGGAGCGGGAGACACCGGGGAGCTGTTTTTT. The chain has TRBV5-1 and TRBJ2-2, with 8 bases identical to TRBD2. Germline lookup yields CDR1 SGHRS and CDR2 YFSETQ. Unmatched junction bases numbered 1, after V lost 0 bases and J lost 3 bases. The CDR3 runs 15 residues. Looking up the rest from reference TRBV5-1 and TRBJ2-2 gives the full variable domain: KAGVTQTPRYLIKTRGQQVTLSCSPISGHRSVSWYQQTPGQGLQFLFEYFSETQRNKGNFPGRFSGRQFSNSRSEMNVSTLELGDSALYLCASSLGAGDTGELFFGEGSRLTVL.

The V call is TRBV5-6, the J call TRBJ2-7; 9 bases match TRBD1. This CDR3 spans 15 amino acids. V gave up 0 bases and J gave up 3 bases; unmatched junction bases: 4. Germline V gives CDR1 SGHDT, CDR2 YYEEEE. CDR3 nucleotide sequence: TGTGCCAGCAGCTTGGCTGTGACAGGGGGCTACGAGCAGTACTTC. Translating it yields CASSLAVTGGYEQYF.

The V gene is TRBV7-2, the J gene TRBJ1-1; D is uncertain. Germline CDR1 reads SGHTA; CDR2 reads FQGNSA. V was trimmed by 1 base and J by 5 bases, leaving 11 bases between them. CDR3 length equals 14 residues. CDR3: CASSLGREKTEAFF. CDR3 bases: TGTGCCAGCAGCTTAGGGCGGGAGAAAACTGAAGCTTTCTTT.

This clonotype occurred once. The chain couples TRBV3-1 to TRBJ1-5; D might be TRBD1 (6 bases). Germline V gene sequence: CDR1 LGHDT, CDR2 YNNKEL (reference sequence). The CDR3 covers 13 residues. Trimming removed 4 bases from V and 5 bases from J, with 9 bases in between. The CDR3 DNA sequence: TGTGCCAGCAGCCCGGACAGTTATCAGCCCCAGCATTTT. As protein: CASSPDSYQPQHF.

The chain recombines TRBV7-6 with TRBJ2-1; the match to TRBD2 covers 7 bases. The CDR3 runs 16 residues. Germline values: CDR1 SGHVS, CDR2 FNYEAQ. V lost 0 bases to trimming and J lost 9 bases; unmatched junction nucleotides: 11. For the CDR3, the DNA is TGTGCCAGCAGCTTAGCGGTCGGGGTGGGCGGGAGTGAGCAGTTCTTC. Translated, it gives CASSLAVGVGGSEQFF.

This clonotype was seen more than once but under ten times. The DNA for the CDR3 is TGTGCCAGCTCCATTGGAAACGGGGAGACCCAGTACTTC. Amino acid sequence: CASSIGNGETQYF. The V gene is TRBV18, the J gene TRBJ2-5; D gene ambiguous. CDR1 is KGHSH, CDR2 LQKENI, per germline. V gave up 6 bases and J gave up 5 bases, with 13 bases separating them. This CDR3 is built from 13 residues.

This chain uses TRBV7-9 with TRBJ2-7; D possibly uses TRBD1 or TRBD2 (5 bases each). V shed 8 bases and J shed 6 bases, with 14 bases lying between them. Germline V gene lookup returns CDR1 SEHNR and CDR2 FQNEAQ (reference sequence). This CDR3 is built from 12 residues. The CDR3 reads CASGPQGVEQYF. The CDR3 region has the DNA TGTGCCAGCGGACCTCAGGGAGTCGAGCAGTACTTC.

V usage is TRBV7-7 and J usage is TRBJ2-3; D is unresolved. CDR3 length equals 15 residues. Trimming left V 2 bases short and J 5 bases short, with 14 bases between. Germline V gene data show CDR1 as SSHAT and CDR2 as FNYEAQ (reference sequence). The CDR3 here is CASSLSDGSQDTQYF. Written as DNA, the CDR3 is TGTGCCAGCAGCTTATCTGACGGCTCGCAAGATACGCAGTATTTT.